The 26 T cell receptor beta chains in this list originate from one sample, sequenced in a study of T-cell reconstitution after alpha-beta-depleted transplantation in children. This sample's TCRbeta library carried unique molecular identifier barcodes. TCRdb re-derived calls from the PCR reads in MiXCR, one entry per CDR3 protein. The sample holds around 100,000 distinct CDR3 sequences, 10% seen once. Material: PBMCs, obtained before TCRalphabeta/CD19-depleted stem cell transplant. These receptors originate from a boy younger than 10 with acute lymphoblastic leukemia, due to receive a stem cell transplant.

In this sample, this clonotype turned up a few times. The rearrangement joins TRBV11-2 to TRBJ2-7; tentative D call: TRBD2 (6 bases). V lost 1 base and J 5 bases, leaving 12 bases between the germline ends. There are 14 residues in the CDR3. The V gene's germline CDR1 is SGHAT and CDR2 FQNNGV. The CDR3 bases are TGTGCCAGCAGCTTAGCCTGGACTACAGACGAGCAGTACTTC. The encoded protein is CASSLAWTTDEQYF.

This clonotype was picked up many times. The chain joins TRBV20-1 to TRBJ2-1; D unresolved. The CDR3 spans 15 residues. Germline V lookup: CDR1 DFQATT, CDR2 SNEGSKA (reference sequence). V was clipped by 0 bases and J by 4 bases, with 13 bases between them. In nucleotides, the CDR3 is TGCAGTGCTAGAGATCACAGAGCCCCTTACAATGAGCAGTTCTTC. This codes for CSARDHRAPYNEQFF.

This clonotype showed up many times. This chain joins TRBV20-1 and TRBJ2-1; D possibly uses TRBD1 or TRBD2 (5 bases each). V shed 1 base and J shed 6 bases, with 13 bases lying between them. Germline V CDR1 and CDR2: DFQATT, SNEGSKA (reference sequence). This CDR3 region has 14 residues. The CDR3 DNA is TGCAGTGCTAGAGGCCGGGACCGCAGCAATGAGCAGTTCTTC. Protein sequence: CSARGRDRSNEQFF.

This chain joins TRBV20-1 and TRBJ2-7; tentatively, D is TRBD2 (5 bases). The V gene's germline CDR1 is DFQATT and CDR2 SNEGSKA (reference sequence). CDR3 size: 14 residues. V was pared by 0 bases and J by 4 bases, with 13 bases between. Here the CDR3 reads CSARDLTRVYEQYF. The CDR3 DNA follows: TGCAGTGCTAGAGACCTAACTAGGGTGTACGAGCAGTACTTC.

The sample holds a few counts of this clonotype. V gene TRBV5-5 combines with J gene TRBJ2-7, with 10 bases identical to TRBD1. Trimming took 4 bases from V and 7 from J; bases not matched to a gene: 8. Germline CDR1 reads SGHKS; CDR2 reads YYEKEE (reference sequence). CDR3 size: 14 residues. This CDR3 reads CASSVAGTGVEQYF. The CDR3 bases are TGTGCCAGCAGCGTCGCCGGGACAGGGGTTGAGCAGTACTTC.

This clonotype occurred a few times. CDR3 loop: CASSQDRAGTRGTEAFF. The DNA for the CDR3 is TGCGCCAGCAGCCAAGATCGAGCAGGGACCCGTGGGACTGAAGCTTTCTTT. The chain couples TRBV4-1 to TRBJ1-1, with a tentative D call TRBD1 (5 bases). The CDR3 consists of 17 residues. V was pared by 0 bases and J by 5 bases, with 19 bases between. Germline assignment: CDR1 MGHRA and CDR2 YSYEKL.

Only one count was recorded for this clonotype. V and J are TRBV9 and TRBJ2-1; 7 nucleotides match TRBD2. Germline V CDR1 and CDR2: SGDLS, YYNGEE. V lost 4 bases to trimming and J lost 3 bases; unmatched junction nucleotides: 7. The length of the CDR3 is 15 residues. The CDR3 sequence is CASSPREADYNEQFF. CDR3 sequence (DNA): TGTGCCAGCAGCCCCCGGGAGGCCGACTACAATGAGCAGTTCTTC.

The chain couples TRBV5-1 to TRBJ2-3; 8 bases match TRBD1. The CDR3 is made up of 14 amino acids. CDR1 and CDR2 (germline): SGHRS, YFSETQ. V lost 1 base, J lost 4 bases, and 2 bases stayed unmatched. CDR3 bases: TGCGCCAGCAGCTTGCAGGGGGCCGCAGATACGCAGTATTTT. Translated: CASSLQGAADTQYF.

This clonotype was recorded at least ten times. The J gene is TRBJ2-5, the V gene TRBV20-1, with D perhaps TRBD1 (8 bases). CDR1 is DFQATT and CDR2 is SNEGSKA in the germline V gene (reference sequence). The V and J ends lost 3 bases and 10 bases respectively, with 24 bases between them. This CDR3 spans 15 amino acids. The CDR3 loop is CSASQESGHRGGQYF. CDR3 nucleotides: TGCAGTGCTAGCCAGGAATCCGGGCACAGGGGGGGCCAGTACTTC.

In this sample, this clonotype turned up many times. J is TRBJ2-7 and V is TRBV5-4; TRBD1 matches at 8 bases. Germline CDR1 is SGHNT and CDR2 is YYREEE (reference sequence). This CDR3 spans 15 amino acids. With V trimmed by 1 base and J by 4 bases, 7 bases remained unmatched. The CDR3 DNA reads TGTGCCAGCAGCTTGTGGGGACAGGCTACTTACGAGCAGTACTTC. Amino acid sequence: CASSLWGQATYEQYF.

This clonotype was seen more than once but under ten times. V and J are TRBV6-1 and TRBJ2-1; TRBD1 might be the D (6 bases). Trimming took off 4 bases at V and 10 bases at J, with 17 bases between the two ends. This CDR3 spans 14 amino acids. The germline V gene has CDR1 MNHNS and CDR2 SASEGT. The CDR3 spells CASSASAWGREQFF. The CDR3, as DNA: TGTGCCAGCAGTGCCTCGGCGTGGGGGCGCGAGCAGTTCTTC.

In this sample, this clonotype turned up a few times. This chain connects TRBV2 to TRBJ2-7; weak D call: TRBD2 (6 bases). Germline V lookup: CDR1 SNHLY, CDR2 FYNNEI. The CDR3 runs to 15 residues. V was shortened by 10 bases and J by 4 bases, with 23 bases between the two germline ends. CDR3 region: CAMSGGTRSVYEQYF. The CDR3 DNA follows: TGTGCCATGAGTGGCGGGACCCGTTCTGTGTACGAGCAGTACTTC.

This sequence joins TRBV24-1 and TRBJ2-1; possibly TRBD2 for D (6 bases). V was trimmed by 5 bases and J by 2 bases, leaving 6 bases between them. Germline CDR1 reads KGHDR; CDR2 reads SFDVKD. The CDR3 totals 13 residues. In nucleotides, the CDR3 is TGTGCCACCAGTGGGGAGGCCTACAATGAGCAGTTCTTC. This codes for CATSGEAYNEQFF.

The chain joins TRBV20-1 to TRBJ2-5, with 7 nucleotides matching TRBD2. Trimming at V came to 3 bases and at J to 0 bases, leaving 10 bases not matched to a gene. The germline gives CDR1 DFQATT, CDR2 SNEGSKA (reference sequence). This CDR3 contains 16 residues. CDR3: CSASRLASGNQETQYF. As DNA, the CDR3 is TGCAGTGCTAGTCGGCTGGCTAGCGGAAACCAAGAGACCCAGTACTTC.

CDR3 amino acids: CAIGLAGEQYF. The DNA of the CDR3 is TGTGCCATCGGACTAGCGGGCGAGCAGTACTTC. The chain carries TRBV10-3 and TRBJ2-7; 11 positions match TRBD2. The trim removed 8 bases at V and 6 bases at J, leaving 0 bases unmatched. The CDR3 totals 11 residues. Germline V gene sequence: CDR1 ENHRY, CDR2 SYGVKD.

V gene TRBV3-1 combines with J gene TRBJ2-1; TRBD2 aligns across 7 bases. V gave up 4 bases and J gave up 0 bases; unmatched junction bases: 3. The CDR3 consists of 15 residues. CDR1 LGHDT and CDR2 YNNKEL come from the germline V gene (reference sequence). In nucleotides, the CDR3 is TGTGCCAGCAGCCTCCGGACTAGCTCCTACAATGAGCAGTTCTTC. Protein sequence: CASSLRTSSYNEQFF.

This chain uses TRBV11-3 with TRBJ2-1; TRBD2 matches at 14 bases. This CDR3 has 16 residues. The germline CDR1 and CDR2 sequences are SGHNT and YENEEA. The junction had 4 bases not matched to a gene; V was cut back by 2 bases and J by 7 bases. The CDR3, as DNA: TGTGCCAGCAGCTTATCAGGACTAGCGGGAGGAAATGAGCAGTTCTTC. Its translation is CASSLSGLAGGNEQFF.

Ten or more counts support this clonotype. The chain's CDR3 is CSASPSGSHGEQYF. DNA of the CDR3: TGCAGTGCTAGTCCGAGTGGGAGTCACGGCGAGCAGTACTTC. The chain is built from TRBV20-1 and TRBJ2-7; D possibly corresponds to TRBD2 (5 bases). Germline loops: CDR1 DFQATT, CDR2 SNEGSKA (reference sequence). With 3 bases removed from V and 6 bases from J, the gap between germline ends came to 18 bases. CDR3 length equals 14 residues.

This chain joins TRBV29-1 and TRBJ2-2, with D tentatively TRBD1 (6 bases). The CDR3 contains 16 residues. V lost 7 bases and J lost 8, with 26 bases in between. The germline V gene encodes CDR1 SQVTM and CDR2 ANQGSEA. The CDR3 DNA is TGCAGCGCGACCCTCCCCCCCAGGGGAACACCTGGGGAGCTGTTTTTT. It translates to CSATLPPRGTPGELFF.

J is TRBJ2-2 and V is TRBV12-3 or TRBV12-4, with 7 bases lining up with TRBD1. V was clipped by 3 bases and J by 4 bases; unmatched bases: 5. The CDR3 contains 15 residues. The CDR3 is CASSLLGGSTGELFF. The CDR3 DNA is TGTGCCAGCAGTTTGCTAGGGGGCAGCACCGGGGAGCTGTTTTTT.

There are a few counts of this clonotype. V usage is TRBV5-4 and J usage is TRBJ1-2, with D tentatively TRBD1 (5 bases). Germline V gene data show CDR1 as SGHNT and CDR2 as YYREEE (reference sequence). This CDR3 is built from 16 residues. Trimming pared 0 bases from V and 0 bases from J, leaving 12 bases between. CDR3 in DNA: TGTGCCAGCAGCTTGGGGAGGGGCCCCACTAACTATGGCTACACCTTC. It codes for CASSLGRGPTNYGYTF.

The table lists this clonotype with a few counts. The V call is TRBV9, the J call TRBJ2-3; 11 bases fit TRBD2. The V segment lost 5 bases and the J segment 5 bases; nucleotides outside the gene matches: 7. The CDR3 covers 15 residues. Germline CDR1 SGDLS, CDR2 YYNGEE. DNA of the CDR3: TGTGCCAGCAGTGGGGCTAGCGGGAGGCAAGATACGCAGTATTTT. Protein product: CASSGASGRQDTQYF.

This clonotype was observed a few times. This chain connects TRBV18 to TRBJ2-5; tentative D call: TRBD2 (6 bases). In germline, CDR1 is KGHSH, CDR2 LQKENI. Trimming took 6 bases from V and 2 from J, leaving 19 bases between them. The CDR3 sequence is 16 residues long. The CDR3 DNA reads as TGTGCCAGCTCCGCTTCGGGCCTAGCGCGTCAAGAGACCCAGTACTTC. Residues: CASSASGLARQETQYF.

The chain uses TRBV27 and TRBJ1-5, with D hard to call. Germline V CDR1 and CDR2: MNHEY, SMNVEV (reference sequence). Trimming took off 6 bases at V and 1 base at J, with 10 bases between the two ends. The CDR3 runs 14 residues. The CDR3 bases are TGTGCCAGCAGACCCAGTCCGAGCAATCAGCCCCAGCATTTT. Translation: CASRPSPSNQPQHF.

V usage is TRBV29-1 and J usage is TRBJ2-1; unclear D gene. V lost 2 bases to trimming and J lost 0 bases, with 8 bases between them. The length of the CDR3 is 14 residues. Germline V gene lookup returns CDR1 SQVTM and CDR2 ANQGSEA. The CDR3 nucleotides read TGCAGCGTTGAATCTGGGAACTCCTACAATGAGCAGTTCTTC. Translated: CSVESGNSYNEQFF.

The chain joins TRBV5-1 to TRBJ2-5; the match to TRBD2 covers 13 bases. Germline CDR1 SGHRS, CDR2 YFSETQ. J was trimmed by 0 bases and V by 0 bases; bases with no gene match: 5. CDR3 length: 18 residues. CDR3 sequence (DNA): TGCGCCAGCAGCTTGGCCTCCGGACTAGCGGGGGACCAAGAGACCCAGTACTTC. It codes for CASSLASGLAGDQETQYF.